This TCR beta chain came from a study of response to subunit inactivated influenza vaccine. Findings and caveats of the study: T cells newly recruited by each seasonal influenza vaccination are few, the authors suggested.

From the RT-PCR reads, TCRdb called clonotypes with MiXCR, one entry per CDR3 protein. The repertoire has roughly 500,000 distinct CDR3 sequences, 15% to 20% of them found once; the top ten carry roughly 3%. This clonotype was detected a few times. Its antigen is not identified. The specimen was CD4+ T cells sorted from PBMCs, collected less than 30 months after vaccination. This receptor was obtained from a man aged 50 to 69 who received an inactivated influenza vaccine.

The CDR3 DNA sequence: TGTGCCAGCAGTTACTCGAGCAGGGGACGAGGAGAGACCCAGTACTTC. As protein: CASSYSSRGRGETQYF. J is TRBJ2-5 and V is TRBV6-2 or TRBV6-3; possible D gene TRBD1, 6 bases. Germline CDR1 reads MNHEY; CDR2 reads SVGEGT. The CDR3 covers 16 residues. V was clipped by 0 bases and J by 4 bases, with 15 bases between them.